This T cell receptor (beta chain) was documented in a study of follicular helper T cells after annual influenza vaccination. Whole-study results and caveats: Successive annual vaccinations recalled a recurrent oligoclonal ICOS+CD38+ cTfh response with influenza-specific clonotypes. Day 7 ICOS+CD38+ clones were most often found later in ICOS-CD38- cTfh cells.

In this sample, this clone turned up once. What it binds is unknown. TCRB sequencing was done at Survey resolution level. Measured with immunoSEQ multiplex PCR; TCRdb has only the in-frame clones, and not every one. The sample includes approximately 6,100 clones, approximately 85% of them seen just once. The time point denotes: 2015-2016 season, pre-vaccination. Community-dwelling subjects without influenza vaccination in the prior 6 months were enrolled. CDR1 and CDR2 from the germline V gene are SGHDT and YYEEEE. The CDR3 loop spans 15 amino acids. The J segment lost 5 bases and the V segment lost 4 bases, leaving 9 bases of the junction unmatched.

This clonotype originated in an adult who received the influenza vaccine. V gene TRBV5-6 combines with J gene TRBJ2-3, with TRBD2 identical over 8 bases. The sequenced sample was CXCR5+ CD38- circulating T follicular helper cells from blood, obtained on the day of influenza vaccination. Sample subset: circulating Tfh, non-naive CD4+CXCR5+PD-1+ (ICOS+CD38+ or ICOS-CD38-). The CDR3 DNA is TGTGCCAGCAGCCCTCAAGCGGGAGCGGGAGATACGCAGTATTTT. Translated, it gives CASSPQAGAGDTQYF.